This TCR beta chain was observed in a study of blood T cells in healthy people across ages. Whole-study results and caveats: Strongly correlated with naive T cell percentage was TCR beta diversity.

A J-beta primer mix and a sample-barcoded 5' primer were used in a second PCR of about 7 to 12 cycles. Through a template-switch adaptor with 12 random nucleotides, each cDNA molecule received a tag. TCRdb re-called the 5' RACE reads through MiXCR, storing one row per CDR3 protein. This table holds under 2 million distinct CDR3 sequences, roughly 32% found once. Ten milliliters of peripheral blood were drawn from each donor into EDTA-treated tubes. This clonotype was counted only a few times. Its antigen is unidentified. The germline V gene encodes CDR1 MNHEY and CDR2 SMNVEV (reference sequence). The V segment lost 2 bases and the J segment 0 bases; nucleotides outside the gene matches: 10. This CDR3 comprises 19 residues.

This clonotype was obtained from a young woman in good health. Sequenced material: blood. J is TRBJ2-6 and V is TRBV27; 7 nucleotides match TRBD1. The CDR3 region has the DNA TGTGCCAGCAGTTTAGCCAGACAGGGTCTAAGCTCTGGGGCCAACGTCCTGACTTTC. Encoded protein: CASSLARQGLSSGANVLTF. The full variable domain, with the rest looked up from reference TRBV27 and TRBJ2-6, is EAQVTQNPRYLITVTGKKLTVTCSQNMNHEYMSWYRQDPGLGLRQIYYSMNVEVTDKGDVPEGYKVSRKEKRNFPLILESPSPNQTSLYFCASSLARQGLSSGANVLTFGAGSRLTVL.